The entry below gives a single TCR beta chain sequence along with its context. Authors' methods: Scientists estimated how many nucleated cells there were by amplifying reference gene primers. TCRdb keeps only in-frame clones here, not all; method: immunoSEQ multiplex PCR. D and trimming were read from the DNA, whereas the V and J calls and clone size are those reported in that table. The profile shows tens of thousands of clones, 65% to 80% of them singletons. This specimen comes from a study of blood T cell repertoires in COVID-19. Study as a whole: The United States, Italy and Spain were the sources of the acute and convalescent COVID-19 samples. T cells, B-cell-depleted T cells, or PBMCs supplied cDNA or gDNA.

Per the germline V gene, CDR1 is SGHTA and CDR2 is FQGTGA. The V gene end was trimmed by 6 bases and the J gene end by 4 bases; junction bases not matched to a gene: 4. The CDR3 spans 15 residues. This receptor was obtained from a woman of 80 years or more with active or convalescent COVID-19. The sequenced material came from peripheral blood. The V and J genes are TRBV7-3 and TRBJ2-1, with 12 bases matching TRBD2. CDR3 protein: CASSQTSGGYNEQFF. CDR3 nucleotide sequence: TGTGCCAGCAGTCAGACTAGCGGGGGTTACAATGAGCAGTTCTTC.